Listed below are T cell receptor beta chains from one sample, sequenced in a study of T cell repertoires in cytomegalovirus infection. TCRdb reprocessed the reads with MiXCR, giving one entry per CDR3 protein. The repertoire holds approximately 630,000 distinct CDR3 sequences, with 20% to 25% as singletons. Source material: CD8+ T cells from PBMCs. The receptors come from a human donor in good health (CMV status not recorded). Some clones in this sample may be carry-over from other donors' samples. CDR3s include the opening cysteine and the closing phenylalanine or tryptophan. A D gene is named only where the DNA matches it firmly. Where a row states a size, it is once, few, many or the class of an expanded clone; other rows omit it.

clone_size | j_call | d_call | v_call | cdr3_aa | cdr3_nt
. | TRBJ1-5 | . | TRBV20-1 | CSTRVSVQVRVNQPQHF | TGCAGTACTAGAGTTAGTGTACAGGTCAGAGTCAATCAGCCCCAGCATTTT
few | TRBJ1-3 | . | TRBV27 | CASSPGSSGNTIYF | TGTGCCAGCAGTCCTGGAAGTTCCGGAAACACCATATATTTT
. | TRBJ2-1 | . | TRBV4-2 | CASSERAAYNEQFF | TGTGCCAGCAGCGAAAGGGCGGCCTACAATGAGCAGTTCTTC
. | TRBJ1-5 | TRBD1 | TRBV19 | CASSLAGQGSNQPQHF | TGTGCCAGTAGTCTAGCGGGACAGGGAAGCAATCAGCCCCAGCATTTT
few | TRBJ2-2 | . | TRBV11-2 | CASSFGPPTGELFF | TGTGCCAGCAGCTTTGGGCCGCCCACCGGGGAGCTGTTTTTT
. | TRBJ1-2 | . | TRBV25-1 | CASSAGQVDYTF | TGTGCCAGCAGTGCCGGTCAGGTCGACTACACCTTC
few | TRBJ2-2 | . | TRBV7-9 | CASSLEAHPVGTGELFF | TGTGCCAGCAGCTTAGAAGCCCATCCCGTCGGGACCGGGGAGCTGTTTTTT
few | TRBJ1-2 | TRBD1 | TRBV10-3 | CAIRTGTDNGYTF | TGTGCCATCAGGACCGGGACAGATAATGGCTACACCTTC
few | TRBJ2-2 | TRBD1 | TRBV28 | CASRSTASGDRDTGELFF | TGTGCCAGCAGATCCACCGCCAGTGGGGACAGGGACACCGGGGAGCTGTTTTTT
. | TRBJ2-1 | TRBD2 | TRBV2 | CASSEQFASGRGNEQFF | TGTGCCAGCAGTGAACAGTTCGCTAGCGGGAGGGGGAATGAGCAGTTCTTC
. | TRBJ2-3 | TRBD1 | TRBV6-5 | CASSYRDRGSDTQYF | TGTGCCAGCAGTTATCGAGACAGGGGCTCAGATACGCAGTATTTT